Included here is one TCR beta chain sequence, with context. The source of the sample is a study of blood T cell repertoires in COVID-19. Study-wide context: PBMCs, B-cell-depleted T cells, or T cells were the source of the cDNA or gDNA that made up the material.

The table came from immunoSEQ multiplex PCR; TCRdb's copy has only in-frame clones and leaves some out. The table shows some 380,000 clones, with roughly 86% occurring only once. Trimming shortened V by 6 bases and J by 4 bases, and 15 bases separated the two germline ends. There are 14 residues in the CDR3. From germline, CDR1 is WSHSY and CDR2 SAAADI. The rearrangement links TRBV10-2 to TRBJ2-5; weak D call: TRBD2 (5 bases). The sequenced sample was PBMCs or T cells enriched from blood (not recorded which). The sequence came from a man between 25 and 39 years old who had recovered from COVID-19. CDR3 region: CASRAGKIVETQYF. The DNA of the CDR3 is TGCGCCAGCAGAGCCGGGAAGATAGTAGAGACCCAGTACTTC.